This T cell receptor beta chain was found in a study of HIV-infected patients and healthy controls. Study-wide background: CD8 counts did not change consistently during early therapy; the CD4:CD8 ratio climbed slightly.

Reverse transcription used about 500 ng RNA and constant-region primers for alpha and beta. Alpha and beta chain libraries were made separately by chain-specific third strand synthesis with multiplexing indices. TCRdb reanalysed the 5' RACE reads using MiXCR and keeps one entry per CDR3 protein. The table includes approximately 13,000 distinct CDR3 sequences, 10% to 15% detected once. Antiretroviral therapy had run roughly three months, about 14 weeks, before follow-up blood collection. No cell fractionation was done, so the repertoire covers all unsorted peripheral blood T cells. Details on this clonotype: Antigen unknown.

Whole-study findings and limits: Treated samples reflected only about three months of therapy, arguably too short to observe immune reconstitution.

This clonotype was sampled from an adult with HIV infection. The donor label of this sample is uncertain. The sequences come from blood, collected during antiretroviral therapy.

Here the CDR3 DNA reads TGTGCCAGCAGCTTGGGGACAGGGAGCGTTGGGGAGACCCAGTACTTC. It codes for CASSLGTGSVGETQYF. The rearrangement uses TRBV5-4 and TRBJ2-5, with 8 bases matching TRBD1. This CDR3 contains 16 residues. With 0 bases clipped from V and 5 bases from J, the junction kept 9 bases outside the gene matches. Germline V gene lookup returns CDR1 SGHNT and CDR2 YYREEE (reference sequence).